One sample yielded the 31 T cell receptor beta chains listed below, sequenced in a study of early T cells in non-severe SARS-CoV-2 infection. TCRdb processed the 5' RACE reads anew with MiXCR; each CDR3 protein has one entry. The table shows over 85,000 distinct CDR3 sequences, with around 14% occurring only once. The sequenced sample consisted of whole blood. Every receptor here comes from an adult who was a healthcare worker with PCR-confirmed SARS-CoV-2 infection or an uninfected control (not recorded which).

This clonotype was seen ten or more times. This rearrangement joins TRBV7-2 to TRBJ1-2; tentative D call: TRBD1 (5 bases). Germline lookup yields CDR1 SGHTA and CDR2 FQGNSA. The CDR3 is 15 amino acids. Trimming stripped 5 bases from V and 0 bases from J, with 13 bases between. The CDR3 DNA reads TGTGCCAGCAGCCCGAGACAGACCGCTAACTATGGCTACACCTTC. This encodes CASSPRQTANYGYTF.

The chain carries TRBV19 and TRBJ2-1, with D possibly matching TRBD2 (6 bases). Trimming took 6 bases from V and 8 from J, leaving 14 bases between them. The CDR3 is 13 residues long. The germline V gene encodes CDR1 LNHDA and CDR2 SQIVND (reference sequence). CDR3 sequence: CASRRDGGDEQFF. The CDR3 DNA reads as TGTGCCAGTAGACGGGATGGCGGGGATGAGCAGTTCTTC. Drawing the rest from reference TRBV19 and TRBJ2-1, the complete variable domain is DGGITQSPKYLFRKEGQNVTLSCEQNLNHDAMYWYRQDPGQGLRLIYYSQIVNDFQKGDIAEGYSVSREKKESFPLTVTSAQKNPTAFYLCASRRDGGDEQFFGPGTRLTVL.

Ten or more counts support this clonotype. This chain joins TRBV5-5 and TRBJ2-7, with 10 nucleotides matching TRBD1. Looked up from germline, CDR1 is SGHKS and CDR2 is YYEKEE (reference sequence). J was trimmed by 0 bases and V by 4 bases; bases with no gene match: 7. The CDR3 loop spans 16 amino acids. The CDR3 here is CASSALTGGLSYEQYF. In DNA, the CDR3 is TGTGCCAGCAGCGCGCTGACAGGGGGCCTCTCCTACGAGCAGTACTTC.

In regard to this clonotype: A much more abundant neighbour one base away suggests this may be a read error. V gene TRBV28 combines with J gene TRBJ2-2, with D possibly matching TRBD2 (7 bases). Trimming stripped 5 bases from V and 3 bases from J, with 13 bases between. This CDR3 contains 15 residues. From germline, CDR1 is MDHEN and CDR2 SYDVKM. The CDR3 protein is CASSRGEGDTGELFF. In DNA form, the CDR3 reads TGTGCCAGCAGTAGAGGGGAGGGGGACACCGGGGAGCTGTTTTTT.

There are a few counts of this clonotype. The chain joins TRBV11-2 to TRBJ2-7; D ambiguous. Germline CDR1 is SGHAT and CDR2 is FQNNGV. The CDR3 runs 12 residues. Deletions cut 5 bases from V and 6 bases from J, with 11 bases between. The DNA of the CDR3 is TGTGCCAGCAGCAATGTTTTTGGCGAGCAGTACTTC. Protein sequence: CASSNVFGEQYF. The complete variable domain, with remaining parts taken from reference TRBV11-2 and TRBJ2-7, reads EAGVAQSPRYKIIEKRQSVAFWCNPISGHATLYWYQQILGQGPKLLIQFQNNGVVDDSQLPKDRFSAERLKGVDSTLKIQPAKLEDSAVYLCASSNVFGEQYFGPGTRLTVT.

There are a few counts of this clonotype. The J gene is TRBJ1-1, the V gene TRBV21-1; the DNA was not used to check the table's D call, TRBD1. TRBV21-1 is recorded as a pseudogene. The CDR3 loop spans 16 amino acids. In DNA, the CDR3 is TGTGCCAGCAGCAAAGAGGCAGGGAGTTCGAACACTGAAGCTTTCTTT. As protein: CASSKEAGSSNTEAFF.

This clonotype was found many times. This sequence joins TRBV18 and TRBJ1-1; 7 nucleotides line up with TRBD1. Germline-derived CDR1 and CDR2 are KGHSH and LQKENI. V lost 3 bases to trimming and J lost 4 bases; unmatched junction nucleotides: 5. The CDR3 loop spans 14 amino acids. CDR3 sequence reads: CASSPIDRVTEAFF. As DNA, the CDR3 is TGTGCCAGCTCACCGATTGACAGGGTCACTGAAGCTTTCTTT.

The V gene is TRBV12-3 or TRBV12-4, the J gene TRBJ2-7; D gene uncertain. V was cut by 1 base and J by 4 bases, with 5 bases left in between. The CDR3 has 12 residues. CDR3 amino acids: CASSLGLYEQYF. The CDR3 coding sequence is TGTGCCAGCAGTTTAGGTCTATACGAGCAGTACTTC.

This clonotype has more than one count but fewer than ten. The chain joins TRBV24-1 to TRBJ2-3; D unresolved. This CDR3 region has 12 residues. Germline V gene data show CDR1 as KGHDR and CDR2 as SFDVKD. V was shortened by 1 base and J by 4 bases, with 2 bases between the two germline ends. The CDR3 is CATSDFPDTQYF. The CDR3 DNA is TGTGCCACCAGTGATTTCCCAGATACGCAGTATTTT.

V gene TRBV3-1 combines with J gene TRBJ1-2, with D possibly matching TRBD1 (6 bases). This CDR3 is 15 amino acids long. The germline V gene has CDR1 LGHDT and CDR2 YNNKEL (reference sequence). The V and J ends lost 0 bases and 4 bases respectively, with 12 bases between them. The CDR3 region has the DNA TGTGCCAGCAGCCAAGATCCCCGGGACACCTATGGCTACACCTTC. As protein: CASSQDPRDTYGYTF.

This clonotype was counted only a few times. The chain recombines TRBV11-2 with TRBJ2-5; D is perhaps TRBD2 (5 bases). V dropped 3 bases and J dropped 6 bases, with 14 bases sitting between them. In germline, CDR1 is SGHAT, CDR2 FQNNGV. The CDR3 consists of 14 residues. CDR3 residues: CASSLDSLAQTQYF. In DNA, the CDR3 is TGTGCCAGCAGCTTGGACTCCCTCGCACAGACCCAGTACTTC.

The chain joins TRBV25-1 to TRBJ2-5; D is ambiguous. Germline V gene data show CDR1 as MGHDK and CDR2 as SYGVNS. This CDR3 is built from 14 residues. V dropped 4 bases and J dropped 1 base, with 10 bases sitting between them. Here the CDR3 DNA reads TGTGCCAGCAGTGCGGGTCGGAGCCAAGAGACCCAGTACTTC. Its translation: CASSAGRSQETQYF.

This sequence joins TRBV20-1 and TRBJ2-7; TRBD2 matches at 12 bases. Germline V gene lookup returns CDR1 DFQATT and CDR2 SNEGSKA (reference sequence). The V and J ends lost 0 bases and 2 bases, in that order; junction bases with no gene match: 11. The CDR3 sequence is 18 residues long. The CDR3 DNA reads TGCAGTGCTAGAGATCATGATCCTAGCGGGAGGGCCCCCTACGAGCAGTACTTC. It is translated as CSARDHDPSGRAPYEQYF.

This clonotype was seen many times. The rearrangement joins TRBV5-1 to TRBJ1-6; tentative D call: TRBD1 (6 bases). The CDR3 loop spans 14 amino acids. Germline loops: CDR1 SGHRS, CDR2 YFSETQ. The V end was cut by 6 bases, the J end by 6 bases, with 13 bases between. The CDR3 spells CASTTGQINSPLHF. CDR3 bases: TGCGCCAGCACCACTGGACAGATTAATTCACCCCTCCACTTT. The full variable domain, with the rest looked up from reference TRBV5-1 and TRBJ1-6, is KAGVTQTPRYLIKTRGQQVTLSCSPISGHRSVSWYQQTPGQGLQFLFEYFSETQRNKGNFPGRFSGRQFSNSRSEMNVSTLELGDSALYLCASTTGQINSPLHFGNGTRLTVT.

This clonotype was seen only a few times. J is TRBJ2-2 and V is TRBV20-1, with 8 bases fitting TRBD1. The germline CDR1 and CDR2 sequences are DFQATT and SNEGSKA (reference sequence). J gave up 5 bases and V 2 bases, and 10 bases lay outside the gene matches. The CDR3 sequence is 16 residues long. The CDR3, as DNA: TGCAGTGCTAGACATGAGGAACAGGGGGATACCGGGGAGCTGTTTTTT. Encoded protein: CSARHEEQGDTGELFF.

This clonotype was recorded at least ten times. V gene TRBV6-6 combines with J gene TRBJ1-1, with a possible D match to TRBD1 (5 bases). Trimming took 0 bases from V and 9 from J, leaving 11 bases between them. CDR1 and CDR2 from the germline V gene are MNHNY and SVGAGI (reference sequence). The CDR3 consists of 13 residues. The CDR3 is CASSYSTNRQAFF. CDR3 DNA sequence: TGTGCCAGCAGTTACTCGACTAACAGGCAAGCTTTCTTT.

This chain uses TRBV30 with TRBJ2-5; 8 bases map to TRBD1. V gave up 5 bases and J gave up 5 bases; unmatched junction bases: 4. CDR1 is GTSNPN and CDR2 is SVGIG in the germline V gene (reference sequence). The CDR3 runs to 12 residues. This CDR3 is CAWGYRGETQYF. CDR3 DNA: TGTGCCTGGGGATACAGGGGGGAGACCCAGTACTTC.

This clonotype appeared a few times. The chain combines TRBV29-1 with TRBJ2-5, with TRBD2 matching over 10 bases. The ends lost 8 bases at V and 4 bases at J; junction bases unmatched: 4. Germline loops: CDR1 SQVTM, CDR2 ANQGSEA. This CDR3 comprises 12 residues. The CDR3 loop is CSFRLAGETQYF. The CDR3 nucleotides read TGCAGCTTCAGACTAGCGGGAGAGACCCAGTACTTC.

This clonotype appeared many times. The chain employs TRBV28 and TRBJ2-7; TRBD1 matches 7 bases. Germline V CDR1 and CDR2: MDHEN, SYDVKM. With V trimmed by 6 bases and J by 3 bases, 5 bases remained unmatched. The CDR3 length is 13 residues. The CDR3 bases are TGTGCCAGCAGCGAGGGACAGTTCTACGAGCAGTACTTC. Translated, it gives CASSEGQFYEQYF.

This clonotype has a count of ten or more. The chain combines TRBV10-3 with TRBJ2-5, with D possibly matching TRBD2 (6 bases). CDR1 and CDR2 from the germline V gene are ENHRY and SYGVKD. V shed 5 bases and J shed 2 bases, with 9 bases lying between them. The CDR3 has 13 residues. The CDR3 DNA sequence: TGTGCCATCAGTCGGGACTTACAAGAGACCCAGTACTTC. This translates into CAISRDLQETQYF.

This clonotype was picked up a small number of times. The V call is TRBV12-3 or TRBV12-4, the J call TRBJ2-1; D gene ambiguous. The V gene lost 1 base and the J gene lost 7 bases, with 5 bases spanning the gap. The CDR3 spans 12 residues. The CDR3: CASSLVVNEQFF. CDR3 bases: TGTGCCAGCAGTTTAGTAGTTAATGAGCAGTTCTTC.

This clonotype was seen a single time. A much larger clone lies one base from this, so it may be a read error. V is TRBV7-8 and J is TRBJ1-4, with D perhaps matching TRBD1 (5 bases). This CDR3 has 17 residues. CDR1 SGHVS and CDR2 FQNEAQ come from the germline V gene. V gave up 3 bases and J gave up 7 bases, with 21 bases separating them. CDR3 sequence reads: CASSFGGLGTWAEKLFF. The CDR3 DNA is TGTGCCAGCAGCTTTGGTGGCTTGGGGACCTGGGCTGAAAAACTGTTTTTT.

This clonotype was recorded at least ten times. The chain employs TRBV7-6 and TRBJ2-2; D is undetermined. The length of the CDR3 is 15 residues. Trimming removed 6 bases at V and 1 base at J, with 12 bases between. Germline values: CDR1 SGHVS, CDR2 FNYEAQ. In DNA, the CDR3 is TGTGCCAGCAGGGAACTTCCCATGAACACCGGGGAGCTGTTTTTT. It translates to CASRELPMNTGELFF.

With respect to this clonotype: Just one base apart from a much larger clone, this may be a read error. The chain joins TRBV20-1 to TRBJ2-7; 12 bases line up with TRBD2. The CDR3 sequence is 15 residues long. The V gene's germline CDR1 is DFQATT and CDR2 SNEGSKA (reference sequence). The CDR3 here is CSASGLAGYSYKQYF. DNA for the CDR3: TGCAGTGCGTCGGGACTAGCGGGCTACTCCTACAAGCAGTACTTC.

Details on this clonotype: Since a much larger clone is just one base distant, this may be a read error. The CDR3 nucleotides are TGTGCCAGCAGCTTAGCCTTTACCGGGGAGCTGTTTTTT. Translated, it gives CASSLAFTGELFF. The V and J genes are TRBV7-2 and TRBJ2-2; D unclear. Germline V gene lookup returns CDR1 SGHTA and CDR2 FQGNSA. The CDR3 extends over 13 amino acids. V shed 0 bases and J shed 5 bases, with 4 bases lying between them.

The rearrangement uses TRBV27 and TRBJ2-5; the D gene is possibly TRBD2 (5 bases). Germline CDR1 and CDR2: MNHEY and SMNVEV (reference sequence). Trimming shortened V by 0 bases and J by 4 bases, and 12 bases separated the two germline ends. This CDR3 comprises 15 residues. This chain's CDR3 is CASSLSHTRGETQYF. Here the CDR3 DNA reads TGTGCCAGCAGTTTATCCCATACTAGAGGAGAGACCCAGTACTTC.

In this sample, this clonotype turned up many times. The CDR3 coding sequence is TGTGCCAGCATTCCTAGGACAGCCACCACAGATACGCAGTATTTT. The encoded protein is CASIPRTATTDTQYF. The genes are TRBV2 and TRBJ2-3, with a weak D call TRBD1 (6 bases). This CDR3 is 15 amino acids long. Germline-derived CDR1 and CDR2 are SNHLY and FYNNEI. With 7 bases removed from V and 2 bases from J, the gap between germline ends came to 16 bases. Looking up the rest from reference TRBV2 and TRBJ2-3 gives the full variable domain: EPEVTQTPSHQVTQMGQEVILRCVPISNHLYFYWYRQILGQKVEFLVSFYNNEISEKSEIFDDQFSVERPDGSNFTLKIRSTKLEDSAMYFCASIPRTATTDTQYFGPGTRLTVL.

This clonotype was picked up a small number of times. The CDR3 coding sequence is TGTGCCAGCAGCCCTCGGGACAGGGGGCGCGAGACCCAGTACTTC. Residues: CASSPRDRGRETQYF. This chain joins TRBV7-2 and TRBJ2-5; the match to TRBD1 covers 12 bases. The ends lost 5 bases at V and 5 bases at J; junction bases unmatched: 6. From germline, CDR1 is SGHTA and CDR2 FQGNSA. The CDR3 has 15 amino acids.

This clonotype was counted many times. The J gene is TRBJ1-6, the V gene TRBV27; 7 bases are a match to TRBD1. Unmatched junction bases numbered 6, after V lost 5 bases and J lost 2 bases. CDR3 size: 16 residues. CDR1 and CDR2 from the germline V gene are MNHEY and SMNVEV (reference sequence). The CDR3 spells CASSLTGITYNSPLHF. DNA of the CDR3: TGTGCCAGCAGTCTGACAGGGATCACCTATAATTCACCCCTCCACTTT.

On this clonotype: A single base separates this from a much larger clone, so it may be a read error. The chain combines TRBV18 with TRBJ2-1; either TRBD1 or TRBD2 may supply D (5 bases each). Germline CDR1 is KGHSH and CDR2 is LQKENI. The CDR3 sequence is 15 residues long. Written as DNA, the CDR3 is TGTGCCAGCTCAGCCCCCGGGGACCACTACTATGAGCAGGTCTTC. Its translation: CASSAPGDHYYEQVF.

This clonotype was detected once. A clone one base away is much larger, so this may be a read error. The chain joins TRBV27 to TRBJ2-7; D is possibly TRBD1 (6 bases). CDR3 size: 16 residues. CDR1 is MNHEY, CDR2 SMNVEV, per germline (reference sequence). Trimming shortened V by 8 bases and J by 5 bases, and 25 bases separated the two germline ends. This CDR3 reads CASAPLPWTERNEQYF. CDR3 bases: TGTGCCAGCGCCCCCCTCCCCTGGACAGAGCGCAACGAGCAGTACTTC.